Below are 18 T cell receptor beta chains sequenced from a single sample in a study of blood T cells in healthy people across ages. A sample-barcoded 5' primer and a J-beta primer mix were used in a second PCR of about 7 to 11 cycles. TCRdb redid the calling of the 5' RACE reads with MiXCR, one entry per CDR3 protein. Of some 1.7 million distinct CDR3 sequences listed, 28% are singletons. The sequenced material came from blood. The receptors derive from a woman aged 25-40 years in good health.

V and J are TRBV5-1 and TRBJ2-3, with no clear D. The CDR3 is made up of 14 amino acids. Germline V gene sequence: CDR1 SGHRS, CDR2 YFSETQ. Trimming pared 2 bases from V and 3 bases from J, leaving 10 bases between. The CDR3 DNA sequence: TGCGCCAGCAGCTTAAACGACGAGACAGATACGCAGTATTTT. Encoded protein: CASSLNDETDTQYF.

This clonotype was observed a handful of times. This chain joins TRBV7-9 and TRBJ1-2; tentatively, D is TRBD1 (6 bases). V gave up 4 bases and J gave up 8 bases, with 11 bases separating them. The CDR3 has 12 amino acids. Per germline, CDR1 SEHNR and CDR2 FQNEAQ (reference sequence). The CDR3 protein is CASSSDSIGYTF. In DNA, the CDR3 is TGTGCCAGCAGCTCGGACAGTATCGGCTACACCTTC.

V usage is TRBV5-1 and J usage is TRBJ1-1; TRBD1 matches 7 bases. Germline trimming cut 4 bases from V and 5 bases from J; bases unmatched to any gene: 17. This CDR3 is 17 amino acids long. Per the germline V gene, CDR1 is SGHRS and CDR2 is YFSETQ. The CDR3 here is CASSPGWGSGGRTEAFF. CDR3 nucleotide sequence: TGCGCCAGCAGCCCGGGTTGGGGCTCAGGGGGTCGTACTGAAGCTTTCTTT.

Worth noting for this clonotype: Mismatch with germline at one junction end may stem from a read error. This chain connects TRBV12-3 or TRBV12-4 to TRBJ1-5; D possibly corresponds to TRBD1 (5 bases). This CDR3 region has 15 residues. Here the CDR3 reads CAGSPGTVSNQPQHF. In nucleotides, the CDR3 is TGTGCCGGCAGTCCCGGGACGGTTAGCAATCAGCCCCAGCATTTT.

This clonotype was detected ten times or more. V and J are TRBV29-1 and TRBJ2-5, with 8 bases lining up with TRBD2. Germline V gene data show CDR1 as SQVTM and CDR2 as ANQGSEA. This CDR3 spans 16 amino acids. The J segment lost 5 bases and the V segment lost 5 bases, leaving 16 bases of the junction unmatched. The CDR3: CSVTGTRKGVDETQYF. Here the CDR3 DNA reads TGCAGCGTTACCGGGACTAGGAAAGGGGTCGACGAGACCCAGTACTTC.

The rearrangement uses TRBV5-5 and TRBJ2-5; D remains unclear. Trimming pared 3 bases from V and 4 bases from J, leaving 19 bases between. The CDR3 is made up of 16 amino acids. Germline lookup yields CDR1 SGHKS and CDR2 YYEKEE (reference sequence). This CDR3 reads CASSSQVSERGETQYF. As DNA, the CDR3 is TGTGCCAGCAGCTCCCAGGTTTCGGAGAGAGGAGAGACCCAGTACTTC. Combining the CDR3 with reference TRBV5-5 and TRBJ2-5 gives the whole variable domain DAGVTQSPTHLIKTRGQQVTLRCSPISGHKSVSWYQQVLGQGPQFIFQYYEKEERGRGNFPDRFSARQFPNYSSELNVNALLLGDSALYLCASSSQVSERGETQYFGPGTRLLVL.

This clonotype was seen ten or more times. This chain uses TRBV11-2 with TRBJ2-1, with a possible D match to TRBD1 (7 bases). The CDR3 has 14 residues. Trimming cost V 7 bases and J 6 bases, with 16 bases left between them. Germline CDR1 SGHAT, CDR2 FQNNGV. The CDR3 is CASKVEGAINEQFF. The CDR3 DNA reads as TGTGCCAGCAAGGTGGAGGGGGCTATCAATGAGCAGTTCTTC.

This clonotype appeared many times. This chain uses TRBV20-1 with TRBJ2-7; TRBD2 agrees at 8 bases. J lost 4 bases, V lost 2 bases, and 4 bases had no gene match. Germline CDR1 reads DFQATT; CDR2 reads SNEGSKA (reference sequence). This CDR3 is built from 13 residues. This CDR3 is CSARREGRYEQYF. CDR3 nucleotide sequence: TGCAGTGCTAGACGGGAGGGACGATACGAGCAGTACTTC.

CDR3 nucleotides: TGTGCCAGCAGCGTTGGGACAGGGACTGGCTACACCTTC. Translation: CASSVGTGTGYTF. This chain uses TRBV9 with TRBJ1-2; TRBD1 aligns across 9 bases. V was clipped by 2 bases and J by 7 bases; unmatched bases: 3. CDR3 length: 13 amino acids. CDR1 is SGDLS, CDR2 YYNGEE, per germline.

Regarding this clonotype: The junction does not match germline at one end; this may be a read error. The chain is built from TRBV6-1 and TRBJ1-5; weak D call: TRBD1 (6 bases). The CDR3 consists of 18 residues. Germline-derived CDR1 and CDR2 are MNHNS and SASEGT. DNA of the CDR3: TGTGCCGGCAGTGAAGCGAGGGGGGGTGAACGACGGGATCAGCCCCAGCATTTT. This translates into CAGSEARGGERRDQPQHF.

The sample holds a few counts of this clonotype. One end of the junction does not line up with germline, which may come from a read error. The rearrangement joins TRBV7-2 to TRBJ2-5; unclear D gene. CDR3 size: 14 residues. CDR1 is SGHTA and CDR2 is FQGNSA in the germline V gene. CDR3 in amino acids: CASSSGRAIEAQYF. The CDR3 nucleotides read TGTGCCAGCAGCTCTGGACGGGCCATAGAGGCCCAGTACTTC.

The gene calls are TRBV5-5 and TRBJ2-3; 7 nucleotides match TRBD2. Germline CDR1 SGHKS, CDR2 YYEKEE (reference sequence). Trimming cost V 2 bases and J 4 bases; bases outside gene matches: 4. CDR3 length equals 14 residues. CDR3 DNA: TGTGCCAGCAGCTTCGGGGGGTTCCCAGATACGCAGTATTTT. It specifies CASSFGGFPDTQYF.

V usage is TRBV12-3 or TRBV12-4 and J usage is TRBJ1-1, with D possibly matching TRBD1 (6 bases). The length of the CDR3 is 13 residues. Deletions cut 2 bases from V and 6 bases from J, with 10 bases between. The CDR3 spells CASSLLGGAEAFF. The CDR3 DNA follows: TGTGCCAGCAGTTTACTAGGGGGAGCTGAAGCTTTCTTT.

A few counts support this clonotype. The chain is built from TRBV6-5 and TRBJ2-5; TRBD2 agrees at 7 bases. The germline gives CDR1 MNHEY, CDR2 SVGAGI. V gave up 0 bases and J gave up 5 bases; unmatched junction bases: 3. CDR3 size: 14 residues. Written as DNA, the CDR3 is TGTGCCAGCAGTTACTCAGGCGGGAGCGAGACCCAGTACTTC. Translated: CASSYSGGSETQYF.

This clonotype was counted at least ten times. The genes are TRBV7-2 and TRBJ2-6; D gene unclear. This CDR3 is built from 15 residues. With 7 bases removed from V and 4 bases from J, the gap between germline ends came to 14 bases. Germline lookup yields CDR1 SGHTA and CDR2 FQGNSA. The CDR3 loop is CASTFRPLGANVLTF. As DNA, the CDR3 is TGTGCCAGCACCTTTCGGCCTTTGGGGGCCAACGTCCTGACTTTC.

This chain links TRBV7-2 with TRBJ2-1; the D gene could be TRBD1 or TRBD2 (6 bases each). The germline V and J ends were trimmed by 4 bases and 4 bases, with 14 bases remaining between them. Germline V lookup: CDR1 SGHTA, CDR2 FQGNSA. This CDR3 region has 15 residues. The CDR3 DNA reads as TGTGCCAGCAGCTCTTTCCGGGGGCCATACAATGAGCAGTTCTTC. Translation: CASSSFRGPYNEQFF.

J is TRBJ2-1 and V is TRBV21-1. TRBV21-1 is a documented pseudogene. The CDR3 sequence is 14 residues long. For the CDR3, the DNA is TGTGCCAGCAGCCTAAAAGACTACTACAATGAGCAGTTCTTC. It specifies CASSLKDYYNEQFF.

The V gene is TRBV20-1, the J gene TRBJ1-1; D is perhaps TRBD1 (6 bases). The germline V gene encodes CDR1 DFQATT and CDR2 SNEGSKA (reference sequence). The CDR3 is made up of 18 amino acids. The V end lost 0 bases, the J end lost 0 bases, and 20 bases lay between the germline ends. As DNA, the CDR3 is TGCAGTGCTAGAGATCTCGGCCGGGACACGCAATTGAACACTGAAGCTTTCTTT. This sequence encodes CSARDLGRDTQLNTEAFF.